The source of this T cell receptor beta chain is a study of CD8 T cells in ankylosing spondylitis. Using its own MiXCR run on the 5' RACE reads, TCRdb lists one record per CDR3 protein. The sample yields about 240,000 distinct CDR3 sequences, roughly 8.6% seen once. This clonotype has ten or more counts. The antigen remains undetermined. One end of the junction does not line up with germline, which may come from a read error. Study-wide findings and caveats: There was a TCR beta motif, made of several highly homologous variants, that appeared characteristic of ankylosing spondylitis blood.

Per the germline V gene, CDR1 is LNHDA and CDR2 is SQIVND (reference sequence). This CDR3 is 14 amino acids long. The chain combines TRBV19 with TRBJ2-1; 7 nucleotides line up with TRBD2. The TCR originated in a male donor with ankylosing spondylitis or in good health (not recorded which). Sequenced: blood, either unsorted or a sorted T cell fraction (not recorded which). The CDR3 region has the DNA TGTGCCAGTAGTATTGCCCGGGACTACGATGAGCAGTTCTTC. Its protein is CASSIARDYDEQFF. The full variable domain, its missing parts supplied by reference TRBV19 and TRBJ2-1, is DGGITQSPKYLFRKEGQNVTLSCEQNLNHDAMYWYRQDPGQGLRLIYYSQIVNDFQKGDIAEGYSVSREKKESFPLTVTSAQKNPTAFYLCASSIARDYDEQFFGPGTRLTVL.